The TCR beta chain under discussion was sequenced for a study of blood T cell repertoires in COVID-19. Study overall: Donors in the United States, Italy and Spain gave samples during acute or convalescent COVID-19. PBMCs, B-cell-depleted T cells, or T cells were the source of the cDNA or gDNA that made up the material.

Original data processing: It was from reference gene primer amplification that nucleated cell counts were estimated. The data were produced by immunoSEQ multiplex PCR, yet TCRdb's version contains in-frame clones alone and is incomplete. Clone size and V and J calls were adopted from that table, with D and trimming inferred from the DNA. Of about 480,000 clones listed, roughly 87% are singletons. The V segment lost 4 bases and the J segment 7 bases; nucleotides outside the gene matches: 7. This CDR3 has 14 amino acids. Germline V CDR1 and CDR2: MNHEY, SMNVEV (reference sequence). The gene calls are TRBV27 and TRBJ1-2; 9 bases map to TRBD1. This clonotype was obtained from a man younger than 35 with COVID-19, enrolled during active disease. Sequencing was performed on peripheral blood. The CDR3 region is CASSSSGTGFGYTF. The CDR3 bases are TGTGCCAGCAGTTCCTCCGGGACAGGGTTTGGCTACACCTTC.